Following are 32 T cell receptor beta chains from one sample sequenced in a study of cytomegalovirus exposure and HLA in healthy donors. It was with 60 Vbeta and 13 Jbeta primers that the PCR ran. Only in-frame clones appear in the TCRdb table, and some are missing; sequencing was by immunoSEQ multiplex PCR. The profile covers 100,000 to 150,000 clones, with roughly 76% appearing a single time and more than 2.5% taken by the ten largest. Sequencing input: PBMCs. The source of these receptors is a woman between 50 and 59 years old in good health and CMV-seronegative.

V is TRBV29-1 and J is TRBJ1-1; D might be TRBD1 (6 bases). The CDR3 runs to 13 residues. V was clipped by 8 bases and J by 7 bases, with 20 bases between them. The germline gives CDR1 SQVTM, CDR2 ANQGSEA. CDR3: CSPKPSLQGEAFF. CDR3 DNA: TGCAGCCCTAAACCCTCCTTACAGGGTGAAGCTTTCTTT.

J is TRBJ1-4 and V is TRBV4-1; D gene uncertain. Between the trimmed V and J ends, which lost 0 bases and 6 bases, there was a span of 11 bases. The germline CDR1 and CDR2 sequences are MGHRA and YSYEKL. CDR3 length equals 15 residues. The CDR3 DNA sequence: TGCGCCAGCAGCCAAGACCCTGGGCCTCATGAAAAACTGTTTTTT. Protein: CASSQDPGPHEKLFF.

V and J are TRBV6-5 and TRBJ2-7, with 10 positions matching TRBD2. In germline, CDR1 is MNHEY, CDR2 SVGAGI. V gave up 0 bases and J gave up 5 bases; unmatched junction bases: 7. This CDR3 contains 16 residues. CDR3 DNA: TGTGCCAGCAGTTACTCCCAGCGGGAGGGCGTCCACGAGCAGTACTTC. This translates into CASSYSQREGVHEQYF.

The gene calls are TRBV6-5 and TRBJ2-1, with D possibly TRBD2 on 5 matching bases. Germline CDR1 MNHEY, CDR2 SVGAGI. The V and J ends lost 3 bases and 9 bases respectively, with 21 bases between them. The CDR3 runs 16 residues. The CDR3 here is CASSYTIEGYSSEQFF. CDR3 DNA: TGTGCCAGCAGTTATACCATCGAGGGATATTCCTCTGAGCAGTTCTTC.

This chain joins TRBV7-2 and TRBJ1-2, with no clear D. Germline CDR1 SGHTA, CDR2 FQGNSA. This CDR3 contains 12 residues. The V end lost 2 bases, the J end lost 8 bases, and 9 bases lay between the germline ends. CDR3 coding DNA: TGTGCCAGCAGCTTATTGACAAGGGGCTACACCTTC. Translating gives CASSLLTRGYTF.

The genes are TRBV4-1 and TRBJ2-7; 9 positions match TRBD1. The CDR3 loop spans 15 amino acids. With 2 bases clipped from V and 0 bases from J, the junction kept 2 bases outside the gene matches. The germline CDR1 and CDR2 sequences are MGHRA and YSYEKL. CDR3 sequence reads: CASSQTGQGSYEQYF. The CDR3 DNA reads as TGCGCCAGCAGCCAAACGGGACAGGGCTCCTACGAGCAGTACTTC.

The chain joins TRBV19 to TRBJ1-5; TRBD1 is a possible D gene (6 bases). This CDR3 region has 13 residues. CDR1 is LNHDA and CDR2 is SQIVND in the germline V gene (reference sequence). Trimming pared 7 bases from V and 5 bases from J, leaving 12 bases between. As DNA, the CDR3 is TGTGCCAGTAAGGACAGAAGGGATCAGCCCCAGCATTTT. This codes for CASKDRRDQPQHF.

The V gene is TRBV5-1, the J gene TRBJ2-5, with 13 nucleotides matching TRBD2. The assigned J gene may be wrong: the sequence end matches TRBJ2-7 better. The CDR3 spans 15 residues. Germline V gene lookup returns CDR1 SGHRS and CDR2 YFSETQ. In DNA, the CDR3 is TGCGCCAGCAGCTTACTAGCGGGAGGGGCCTACGAGCAGTACTTC. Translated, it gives CASSLLAGGAYEQYF.

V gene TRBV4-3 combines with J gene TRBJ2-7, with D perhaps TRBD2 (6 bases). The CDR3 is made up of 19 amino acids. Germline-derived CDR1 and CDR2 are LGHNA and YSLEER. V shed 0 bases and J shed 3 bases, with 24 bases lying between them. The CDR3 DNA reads TGCGCCAGCAGCCAAGATAGGGGAGGCAGAACGATTAATGTCTACGAGCAGTACTTC. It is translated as CASSQDRGGRTINVYEQYF.

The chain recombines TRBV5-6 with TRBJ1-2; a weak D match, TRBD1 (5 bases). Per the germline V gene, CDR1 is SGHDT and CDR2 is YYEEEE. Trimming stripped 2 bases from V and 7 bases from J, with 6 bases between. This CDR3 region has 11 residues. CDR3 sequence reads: CASSFGGGYTF. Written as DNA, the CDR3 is TGTGCCAGCAGCTTCGGGGGTGGCTACACCTTC. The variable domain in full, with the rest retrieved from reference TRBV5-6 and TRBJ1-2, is DAGVTQSPTHLIKTRGQQVTLRCSPKSGHDTVSWYQQALGQGPQFIFQYYEEEERQRGNFPDRFSGHQFPNYSSELNVNALLLGDSALYLCASSFGGGYTFGSGTRLTVV.

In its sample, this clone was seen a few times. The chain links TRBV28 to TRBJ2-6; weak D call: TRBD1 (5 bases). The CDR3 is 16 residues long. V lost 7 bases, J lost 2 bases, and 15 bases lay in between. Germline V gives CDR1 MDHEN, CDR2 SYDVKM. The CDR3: CASTSPGRPGANVLTF. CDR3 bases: TGTGCCAGCACCTCTCCAGGGCGTCCTGGGGCCAACGTCCTGACTTTC.

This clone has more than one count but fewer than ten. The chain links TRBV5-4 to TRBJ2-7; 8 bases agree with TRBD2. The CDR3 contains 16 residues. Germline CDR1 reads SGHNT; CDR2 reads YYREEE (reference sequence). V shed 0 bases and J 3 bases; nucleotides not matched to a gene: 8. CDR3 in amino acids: CASSLGREGLGYEQYF. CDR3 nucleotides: TGTGCCAGCAGCTTGGGTCGGGAGGGCTTAGGCTACGAGCAGTACTTC.

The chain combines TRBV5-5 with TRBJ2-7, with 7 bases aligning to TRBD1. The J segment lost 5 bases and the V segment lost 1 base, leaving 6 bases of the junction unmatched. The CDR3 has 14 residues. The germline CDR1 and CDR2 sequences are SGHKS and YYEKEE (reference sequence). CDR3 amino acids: CASSLRRQGNEQYF. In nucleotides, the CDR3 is TGTGCCAGCAGCTTGCGTAGACAGGGTAACGAGCAGTACTTC.

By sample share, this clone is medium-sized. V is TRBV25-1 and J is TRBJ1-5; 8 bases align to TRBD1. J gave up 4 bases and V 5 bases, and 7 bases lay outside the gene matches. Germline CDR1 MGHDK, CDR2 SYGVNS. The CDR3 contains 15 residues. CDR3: CASSTRTGPNQPQHF. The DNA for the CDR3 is TGTGCCAGCAGTACCCGGACAGGGCCGAATCAGCCCCAGCATTTT.

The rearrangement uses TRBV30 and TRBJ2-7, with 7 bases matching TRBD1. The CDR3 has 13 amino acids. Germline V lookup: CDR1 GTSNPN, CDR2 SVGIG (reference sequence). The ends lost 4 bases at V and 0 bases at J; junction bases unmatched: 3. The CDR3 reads CAWKGDSSYEQYF. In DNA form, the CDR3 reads TGTGCCTGGAAAGGGGACAGCTCCTACGAGCAGTACTTC.

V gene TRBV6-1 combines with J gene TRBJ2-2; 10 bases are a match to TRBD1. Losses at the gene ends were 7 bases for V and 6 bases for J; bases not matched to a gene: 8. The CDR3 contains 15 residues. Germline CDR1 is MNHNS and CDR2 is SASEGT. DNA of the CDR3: TGTGCCAGCATTTTTGGGGACAGGGGTTCCGGGGAGCTGTTTTTT. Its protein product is CASIFGDRGSGELFF.

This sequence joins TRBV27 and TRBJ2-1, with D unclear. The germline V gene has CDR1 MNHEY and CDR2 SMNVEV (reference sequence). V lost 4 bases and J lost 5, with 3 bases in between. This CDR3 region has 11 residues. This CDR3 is CASSSDNEQFF. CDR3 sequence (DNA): TGTGCCAGCAGTTCCGACAATGAGCAGTTCTTC.

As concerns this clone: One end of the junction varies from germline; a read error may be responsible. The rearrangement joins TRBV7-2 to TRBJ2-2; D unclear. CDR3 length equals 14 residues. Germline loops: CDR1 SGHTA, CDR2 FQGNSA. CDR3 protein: CASSLSTNSGELFF. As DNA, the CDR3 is TGTGCCAGCAGCTTGTCTACGAACTCCGGGGAGCTGTTTTTT.

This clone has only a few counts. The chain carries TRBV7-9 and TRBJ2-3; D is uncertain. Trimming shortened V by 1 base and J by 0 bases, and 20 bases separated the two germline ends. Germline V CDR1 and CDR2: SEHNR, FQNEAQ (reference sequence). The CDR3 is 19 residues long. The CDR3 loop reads CASSLGRVGGRTSTDTQYF. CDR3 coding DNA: TGTGCCAGCAGCTTAGGTCGGGTTGGCGGCCGAACTAGCACAGATACGCAGTATTTT.

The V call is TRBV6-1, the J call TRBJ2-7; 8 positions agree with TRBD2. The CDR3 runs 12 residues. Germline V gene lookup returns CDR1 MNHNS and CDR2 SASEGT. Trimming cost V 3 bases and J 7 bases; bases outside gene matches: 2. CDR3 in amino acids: CASSELAGEQYF. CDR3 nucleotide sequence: TGTGCCAGCAGTGAGTTAGCGGGGGAGCAGTACTTC.

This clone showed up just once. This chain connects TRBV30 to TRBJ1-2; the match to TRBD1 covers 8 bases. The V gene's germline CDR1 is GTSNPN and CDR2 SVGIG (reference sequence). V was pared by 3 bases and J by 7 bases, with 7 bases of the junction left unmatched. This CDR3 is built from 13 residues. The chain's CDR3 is CAWSPGQGLGYTF. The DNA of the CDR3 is TGTGCCTGGAGCCCTGGACAGGGTCTTGGCTACACCTTC.

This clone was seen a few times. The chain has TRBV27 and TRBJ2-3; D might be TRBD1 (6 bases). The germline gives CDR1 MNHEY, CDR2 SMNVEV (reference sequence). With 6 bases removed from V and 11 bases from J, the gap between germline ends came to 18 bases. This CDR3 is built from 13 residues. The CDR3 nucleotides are TGTGCCAGCAGAGGGGGAGACTCGCCGGGGCAGTATTTT. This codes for CASRGGDSPGQYF.

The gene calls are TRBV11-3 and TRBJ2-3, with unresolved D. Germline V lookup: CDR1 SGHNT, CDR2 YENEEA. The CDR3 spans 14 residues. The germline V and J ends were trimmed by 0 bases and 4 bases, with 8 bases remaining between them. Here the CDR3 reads CASSLDLSADTQYF. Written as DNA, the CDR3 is TGTGCCAGCAGCTTAGATTTAAGCGCAGATACGCAGTATTTT.

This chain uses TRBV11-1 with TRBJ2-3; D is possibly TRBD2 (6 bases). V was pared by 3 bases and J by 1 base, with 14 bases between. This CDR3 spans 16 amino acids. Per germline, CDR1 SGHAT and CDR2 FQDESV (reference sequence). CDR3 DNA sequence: TGTGCCAGCAGCTTTTCAGGGAGGAAAGGCACAGATACGCAGTATTTT. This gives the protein CASSFSGRKGTDTQYF.

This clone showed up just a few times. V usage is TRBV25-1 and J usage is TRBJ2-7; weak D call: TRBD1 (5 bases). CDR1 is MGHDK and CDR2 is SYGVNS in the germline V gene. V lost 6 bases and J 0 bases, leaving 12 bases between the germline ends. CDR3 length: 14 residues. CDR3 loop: CASRVDSYSYEQYF. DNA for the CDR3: TGTGCCAGCAGGGTAGACAGTTACTCCTACGAGCAGTACTTC.

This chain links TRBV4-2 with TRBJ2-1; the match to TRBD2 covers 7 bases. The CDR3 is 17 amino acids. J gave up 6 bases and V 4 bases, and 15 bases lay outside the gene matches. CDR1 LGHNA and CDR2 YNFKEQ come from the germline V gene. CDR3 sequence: CASSPSPRGTWGNEQFF. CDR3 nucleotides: TGTGCCAGCAGCCCAAGCCCGCGGGGGACCTGGGGCAATGAGCAGTTCTTC.

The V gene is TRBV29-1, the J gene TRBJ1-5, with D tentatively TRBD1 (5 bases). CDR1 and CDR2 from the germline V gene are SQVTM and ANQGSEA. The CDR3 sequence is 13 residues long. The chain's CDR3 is CSTRGDSNQPQHF. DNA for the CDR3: TGCAGTACCCGGGGGGATAGCAATCAGCCCCAGCATTTT. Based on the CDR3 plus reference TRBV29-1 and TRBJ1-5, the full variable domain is SAVISQKPSRDICQRGTSLTIQCQVDSQVTMMFWYRQQPGQSLTLIATANQGSEATYESGFVIDKFPISRPNLTFSTLTVSNMSPEDSSIYLCSTRGDSNQPQHFGDGTRLSIL.

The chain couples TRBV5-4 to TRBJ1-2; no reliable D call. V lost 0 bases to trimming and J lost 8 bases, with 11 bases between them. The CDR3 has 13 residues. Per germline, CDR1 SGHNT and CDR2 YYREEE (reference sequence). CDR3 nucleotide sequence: TGTGCCAGCAGCTTGGTCGGGGTAACAGGCTACACCTTC. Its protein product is CASSLVGVTGYTF.

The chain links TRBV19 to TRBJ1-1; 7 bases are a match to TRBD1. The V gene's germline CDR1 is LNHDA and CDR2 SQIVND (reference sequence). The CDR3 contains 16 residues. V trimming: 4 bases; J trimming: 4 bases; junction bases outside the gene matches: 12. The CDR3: CASSKLTGTGFTEAFF. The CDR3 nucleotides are TGTGCCAGTAGTAAACTGACAGGGACGGGGTTCACTGAAGCTTTCTTT.

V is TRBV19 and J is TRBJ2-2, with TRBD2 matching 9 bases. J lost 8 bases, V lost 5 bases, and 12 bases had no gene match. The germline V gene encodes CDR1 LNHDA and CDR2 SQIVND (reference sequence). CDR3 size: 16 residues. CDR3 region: CASSPPSGKFAGELFF. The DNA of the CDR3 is TGTGCCAGTAGTCCACCTAGCGGGAAGTTCGCGGGGGAGCTGTTTTTT.

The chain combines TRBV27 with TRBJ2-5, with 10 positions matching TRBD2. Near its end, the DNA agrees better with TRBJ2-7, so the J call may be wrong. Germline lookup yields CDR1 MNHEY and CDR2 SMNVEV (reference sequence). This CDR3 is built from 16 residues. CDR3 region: CASGPTSGSLRDEQYF. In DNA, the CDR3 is TGTGCCAGCGGGCCGACTAGCGGGTCATTGCGCGACGAGCAGTACTTC.

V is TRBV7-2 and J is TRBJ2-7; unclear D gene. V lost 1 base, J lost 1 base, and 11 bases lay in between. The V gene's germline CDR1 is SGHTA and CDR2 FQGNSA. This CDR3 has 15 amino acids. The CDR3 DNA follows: TGTGCCAGCAGCTTAGAAGCGCCGAATTCCTACGAGCAGTACTTC. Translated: CASSLEAPNSYEQYF. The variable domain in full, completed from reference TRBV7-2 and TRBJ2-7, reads GAGVSQSPSNKVTEKGKDVELRCDPISGHTALYWYRQSLGQGLEFLIYFQGNSAPDKSGLPSDRFSAERTGGSVSTLTIQRTQQEDSAVYLCASSLEAPNSYEQYFGPGTRLTVT.